This TCR beta chain appears in the sequencing data of a study of T cells in Graves' hyperthyroidism and ophthalmopathy. Turning to the study itself: Once the initial diagnosis was made, peripheral blood was obtained before any treatment.

The CDR3 sequence is 15 residues long. Germline values: CDR1 MDHEN, CDR2 SYDVKM. Trimming took off 3 bases at V and 8 bases at J, with 14 bases between the two ends. From RNA transcripts, TCR beta CDR3 regions were amplified. The study used the HTBI primer set for a first-round RT-PCR of the TCR CDR3. TCRdb re-called the multiplex PCR reads through MiXCR, storing one row per CDR3 protein. Of 500,000 to 700,000 distinct CDR3 sequences in the sample, approximately 15% were seen once. If no ophthalmopathy progression occurred within 18 months, Graves' hyperthyroidism was stable. Each patient was aged 18 to 65 and had newly diagnosed hyperthyroidism of under 2 months' duration.

The sample taken for sequencing was blood. This TCR came from a woman under 30 with Graves' hyperthyroidism. The rearrangement joins TRBV28 to TRBJ1-6, with unresolved D. The CDR3, as DNA: TGTGCCAGCAGTTTCTCCAGGAACCGAGATTCACCCCTCCACTTT. This translates into CASSFSRNRDSPLHF.